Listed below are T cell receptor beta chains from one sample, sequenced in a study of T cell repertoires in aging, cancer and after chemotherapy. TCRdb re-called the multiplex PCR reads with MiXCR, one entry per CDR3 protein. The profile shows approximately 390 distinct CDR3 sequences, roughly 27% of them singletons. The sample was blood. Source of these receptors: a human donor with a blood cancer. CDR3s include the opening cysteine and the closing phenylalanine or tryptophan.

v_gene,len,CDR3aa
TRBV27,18,CASSPRVGTTVHTDTQYF
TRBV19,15,CASSMRHVGAYEQYF
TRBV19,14,CASSITGGEYGYTF
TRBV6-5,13,CASNSLLENIQYF
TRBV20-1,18,CSARSARGIKSSYNEQFF
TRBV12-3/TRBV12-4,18,CASSPLLNVVILRGEQFF
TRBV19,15,CASSIGTGGANEQFF
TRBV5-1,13,CASSPGGLEKLFF
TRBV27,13,CASSPIENTEAFF
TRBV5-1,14,CASSLAGSPTEAFF
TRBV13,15,CASSLAGMGDTEAFF
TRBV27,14,CASGRTGGLSPLHF
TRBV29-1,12,CSVDRLNTEAFF
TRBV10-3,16,CAISNPTSQGTDTQYF
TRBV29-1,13,CSVELTAGGEQYF
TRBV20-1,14,CSARAEGVWYEQFF
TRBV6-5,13,CASRDSLDYGYTF
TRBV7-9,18,CASSYPETGGFFGNEQFF
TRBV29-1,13,CSVEGAVQETQYF
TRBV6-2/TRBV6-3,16,CASSYSNPGGGNEQFF
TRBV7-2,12,CASSLGADTQYF
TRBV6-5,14,CASTGSISYNEQFF
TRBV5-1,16,CASSPTPSTVNTEAFF
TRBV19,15,CASSMASSGGGEQFF
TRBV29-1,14,CSAGNRDLTDTQYF
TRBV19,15,CASSIVSLDGGPQHF
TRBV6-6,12,CASRTDRREAFF